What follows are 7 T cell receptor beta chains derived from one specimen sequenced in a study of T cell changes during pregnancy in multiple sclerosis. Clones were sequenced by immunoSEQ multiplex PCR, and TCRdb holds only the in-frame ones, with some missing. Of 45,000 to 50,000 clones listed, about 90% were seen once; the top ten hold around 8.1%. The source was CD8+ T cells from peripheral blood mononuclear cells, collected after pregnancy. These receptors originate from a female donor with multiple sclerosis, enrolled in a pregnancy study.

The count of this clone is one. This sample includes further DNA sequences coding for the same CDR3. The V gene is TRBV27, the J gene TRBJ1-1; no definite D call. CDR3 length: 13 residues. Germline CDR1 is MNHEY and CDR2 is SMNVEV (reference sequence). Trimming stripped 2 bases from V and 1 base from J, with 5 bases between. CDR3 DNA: TGTGCCAGCAGTTTACAGGAGAACACTGAAGCTTTCTTT. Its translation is CASSLQENTEAFF.

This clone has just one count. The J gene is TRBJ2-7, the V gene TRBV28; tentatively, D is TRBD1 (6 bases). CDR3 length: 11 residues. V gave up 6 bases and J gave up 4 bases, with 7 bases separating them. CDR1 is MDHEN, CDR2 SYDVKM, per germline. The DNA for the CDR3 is TGTGCCAGCAGCAGGGGTTACGAGCAGTACTTC. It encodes CASSRGYEQYF.

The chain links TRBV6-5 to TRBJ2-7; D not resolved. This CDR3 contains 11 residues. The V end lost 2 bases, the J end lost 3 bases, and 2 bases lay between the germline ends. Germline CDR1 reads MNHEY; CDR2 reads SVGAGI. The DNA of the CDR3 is TGTGCCAGCAGTTACCTCTACGAGCAGTACTTC. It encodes CASSYLYEQYF.

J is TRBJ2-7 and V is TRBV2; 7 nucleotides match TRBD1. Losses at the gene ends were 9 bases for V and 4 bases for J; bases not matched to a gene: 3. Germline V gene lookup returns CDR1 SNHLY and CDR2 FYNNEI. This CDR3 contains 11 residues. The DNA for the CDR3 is TGTGCCAGAGGGACAGTTTACGAGCAGTACTTC. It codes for CARGTVYEQYF.

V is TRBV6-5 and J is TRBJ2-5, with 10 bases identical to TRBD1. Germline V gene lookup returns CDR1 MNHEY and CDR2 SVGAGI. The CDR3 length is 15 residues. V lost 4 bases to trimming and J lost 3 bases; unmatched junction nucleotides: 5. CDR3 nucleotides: TGTGCCAGCAGTTTTGACAGGGGGCGGGAAGAGACCCAGTACTTC. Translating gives CASSFDRGREETQYF.

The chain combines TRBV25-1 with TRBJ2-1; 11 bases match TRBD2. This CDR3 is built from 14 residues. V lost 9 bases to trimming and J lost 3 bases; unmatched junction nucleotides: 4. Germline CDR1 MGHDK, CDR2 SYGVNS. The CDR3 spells CASKLAGDYNEQFF. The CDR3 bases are TGTGCCAGTAAACTAGCGGGGGACTACAATGAGCAGTTCTTC.

This CDR3 reads CASSLAGASSEQYF. CDR3 DNA sequence: TGTGCCAGCAGCTTAGCGGGGGCTAGCAGCGAGCAGTACTTC. The chain joins TRBV7-6 to TRBJ2-7, with a possible D match to TRBD1 (6 bases). This CDR3 is built from 14 residues. Germline assignment: CDR1 SGHVS and CDR2 FNYEAQ. Trimming removed 0 bases at V and 6 bases at J, with 12 bases between.